The source of this T cell receptor (beta chain) is a study of cytomegalovirus exposure and HLA in healthy donors. Study-level points and caveats: Sequencing likely caused a cluster of highly shared sequence variants. Later work found most CMV-associated TCR beta chains apparently HLA-restricted. Altogether, 160 or so TCR beta chains were recorded as cytomegalovirus-associated.

A note on this clone: What it binds is not known.

Trimming pared 1 base from V and 5 bases from J, leaving 14 bases between. The CDR3 covers 16 residues. CDR1 and CDR2 (germline): MNHEY, SVGAGI. Use of 60 Vbeta and 13 Jbeta primers characterized the PCR. In the original processing: In a later analysis, the count reached 80 million or so unique TCR beta chains, with 9 million to 11 million shared. Repertoires were generated with immunoSEQ multiplex PCR, while TCRdb's copy carries only in-frame clones and drops some. V and J calls and clone size come straight from that table; D and trimming were deduced from the DNA. The data show roughly 120,000 clones, roughly 78% seen once.

Specimen: PBMCs. This TCR was sampled from a man aged 30-40 years in good health and CMV-seronegative. This chain joins TRBV6-5 and TRBJ2-2, with D perhaps TRBD1 (7 bases). CDR3: CASSYFGQGGTGELFF. CDR3 DNA sequence: TGTGCCAGCAGTTACTTTGGGCAGGGGGGAACCGGGGAGCTGTTTTTT.